The clone carrying this T cell receptor beta chain has a handful of counts. The target antigen is unknown. The CDR3 sequence is 12 residues long. Trimming took off 2 bases at V and 4 bases at J, with 5 bases between the two ends. Per germline, CDR1 MDHEN and CDR2 SYDVKM. The entry originates in a study of PD-1 blockade in classical Hodgkin lymphoma. Study-level information: Nivolumab was given intravenously to patients at 3 mg/kg every 2 weeks.

Whole-study findings and limits: The study found complete responders had baseline diversity similar to newly diagnosed patients. Differences between repertoires have undefined causes, possibly disease activity or prior therapy.

The repertoire was sequenced with immunoSEQ multiplex PCR; TCRdb's copy has only in-frame clones and lacks some. The sample shows roughly 22,000 clones, under 70% of them seen only once. Brentuximab vedotin exposure varied, and every patient relapsed after autologous stem cell transplantation. The gene calls are TRBV28 and TRBJ1-2, with a tentative D call TRBD1 (5 bases). The clonotype was recovered from a human donor with classical Hodgkin lymphoma. The material was peripheral blood mononuclear cells (PBMCs), obtained at baseline. The CDR3 here is CASSLGTYGYTF. CDR3 nucleotides: TGTGCCAGCAGTTTAGGGACCTATGGCTACACCTTC.